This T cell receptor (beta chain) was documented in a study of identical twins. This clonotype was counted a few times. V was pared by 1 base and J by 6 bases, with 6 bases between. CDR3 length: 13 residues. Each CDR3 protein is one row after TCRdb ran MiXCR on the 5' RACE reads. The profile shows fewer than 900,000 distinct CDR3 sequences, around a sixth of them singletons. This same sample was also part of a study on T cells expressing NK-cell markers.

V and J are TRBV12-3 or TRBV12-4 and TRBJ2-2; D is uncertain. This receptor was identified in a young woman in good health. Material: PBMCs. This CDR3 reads CASSLVLAGELFF. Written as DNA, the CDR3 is TGTGCCAGCAGTTTAGTCCTGGCCGGGGAGCTGTTTTTT.